Listed below are T cell receptor beta chains from one sample, sequenced in a study of blood T cell repertoires in COVID-19. The assay was immunoSEQ multiplex PCR, and TCRdb's table has in-frame clones only and misses some. The sample comprises roughly 190,000 clones, around four fifths of which are singletons, and roughly 2.9% rests with the top ten. The sample was peripheral blood. The origin of the receptors is a man in his fifties with active or convalescent COVID-19. CDR3s include the opening cysteine and the closing phenylalanine or tryptophan. The order of the fields is J gene, D gene, clone size, V gene, CDR3 protein, CDR3 DNA. D genes are given only for firm matches. Clone size is stated in some rows and not others, as once, few, many or a class when expanded.

TRBJ1-5,.,.,TRBV2,CASNQGSNQPQHF,TGTGCCAGCAACCAGGGTAGCAATCAGCCCCAGCATTTT
TRBJ1-1,.,.,TRBV7-8,CASRGLGAPEAFF,TGTGCCAGCCGGGGCCTGGGGGCCCCTGAAGCTTTCTTT
TRBJ2-3,TRBD2,.,TRBV7-7,CASSIGGLATSDTQYF,TGTGCTAGCAGTATAGGGGGACTAGCGACATCAGATACGCAGTATTTT
TRBJ1-5,.,few,TRBV18,CASSQSGHQPQHF,TGTGCCAGCTCCCAATCTGGGCATCAGCCCCAGCATTTT
TRBJ1-2,TRBD1,once,TRBV29-1,CSVGGGGLGYTF,TGCAGCGTTGGAGGGGGCGGCTTGGGCTACACCTTC
TRBJ2-3,TRBD2,.,TRBV7-6,CASSPTEAGGLTDTQYF,TGTGCCAGCAGTCCCACGGAAGCGGGAGGGCTAACAGATACGCAGTATTTT
TRBJ2-3,TRBD1,.,TRBV13,CASSHTGGADTQYF,TGTGCCAGCAGCCATACAGGGGGCGCAGATACGCAGTATTTT
TRBJ2-7,TRBD2,.,TRBV9,CASRVGGGGPYEQYF,TGTGCCAGCAGAGTGGGTGGCGGGGGACCCTACGAGCAGTACTTC
TRBJ1-3,TRBD1,.,TRBV5-1,CASSSQGDSGNTIYF,TGCGCCAGCAGCTCCCAGGGGGATTCTGGAAACACCATATATTTT
TRBJ1-2,TRBD1,.,TRBV11-2,CASSVRQGRLNYGYTF,TGTGCCAGCAGCGTCCGACAGGGAAGATTGAACTATGGCTACACCTTC
TRBJ2-5,TRBD2,.,TRBV7-9,CASSFAGEGETQYF,TGTGCCAGCAGCTTTGCGGGAGAGGGAGAGACCCAGTACTTC
TRBJ2-7,TRBD1,.,TRBV5-5,CASSLTAGQGPYEQYF,TGTGCCAGCAGCTTAACCGCGGGACAGGGCCCCTACGAGCAGTACTTC
TRBJ1-5,.,.,TRBV20-1,CSASGGDQPQHF,TGCAGTGCTAGTGGGGGGGACCAGCCCCAGCATTTT
TRBJ2-5,TRBD1,.,TRBV7-9,CASSARDRGRQETQYF,TGTGCCAGCAGCGCCCGGGACAGGGGGCGACAAGAGACCCAGTACTTC
TRBJ1-1,.,.,TRBV7-9,CASSLAWARPKGTEAFF,TGTGCCAGCAGCTTAGCGTGGGCCAGGCCCAAGGGGACTGAAGCTTTCTTT
TRBJ2-7,.,.,TRBV5-5,CASSPRYDSFYEQYF,TGTGCCAGCAGCCCGCGATATGACAGTTTCTACGAGCAGTACTTC
TRBJ1-5,.,.,TRBV19,CASTGANQPQHF,TGTGCCAGTACAGGGGCTAATCAGCCCCAGCATTTT
TRBJ2-1,TRBD2,.,TRBV19,CASSTPTSGVSYNEQFF,TGTGCCAGTAGTACCCCGACTAGCGGAGTCTCCTACAATGAGCAGTTCTTC
TRBJ2-1,.,.,TRBV15,CATSRVQVGEQFF,TGTGCCACCAGCAGAGTACAGGTTGGTGAGCAGTTCTTC
TRBJ1-1,.,.,TRBV6-5,CASSAPGGNTEAFF,TGTGCCAGCAGCGCCCCGGGAGGAAACACTGAAGCTTTCTTT
TRBJ2-2,TRBD2,.,TRBV11-2,CASSLASGANTGELFF,TGTGCCAGCAGCTTAGCTAGCGGGGCGAACACCGGGGAGCTGTTTTTT
TRBJ1-2,TRBD1,.,TRBV5-6,CASSHPRTGEDYGYTF,TGTGCCAGCAGCCATCCTCGGACAGGGGAAGACTATGGCTACACCTTC
TRBJ2-2,TRBD2,once,TRBV9,CASSPPGLAGPGELFF,TGTGCCAGCAGCCCTCCGGGACTAGCGGGGCCCGGGGAGCTGTTTTTT